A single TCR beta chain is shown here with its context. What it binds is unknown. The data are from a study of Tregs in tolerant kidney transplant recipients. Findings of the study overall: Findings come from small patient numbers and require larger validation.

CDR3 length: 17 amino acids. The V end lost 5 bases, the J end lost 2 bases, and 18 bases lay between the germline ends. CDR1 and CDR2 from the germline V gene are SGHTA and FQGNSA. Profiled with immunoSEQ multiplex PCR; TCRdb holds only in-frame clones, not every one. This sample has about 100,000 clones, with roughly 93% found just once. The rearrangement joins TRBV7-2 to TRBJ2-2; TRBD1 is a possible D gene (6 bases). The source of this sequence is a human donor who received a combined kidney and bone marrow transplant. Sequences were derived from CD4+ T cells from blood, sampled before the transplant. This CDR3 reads CASSHWTESTNTGELFF. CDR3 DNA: TGTGCCAGCAGCCACTGGACAGAGTCGACAAACACCGGGGAGCTGTTTTTT.